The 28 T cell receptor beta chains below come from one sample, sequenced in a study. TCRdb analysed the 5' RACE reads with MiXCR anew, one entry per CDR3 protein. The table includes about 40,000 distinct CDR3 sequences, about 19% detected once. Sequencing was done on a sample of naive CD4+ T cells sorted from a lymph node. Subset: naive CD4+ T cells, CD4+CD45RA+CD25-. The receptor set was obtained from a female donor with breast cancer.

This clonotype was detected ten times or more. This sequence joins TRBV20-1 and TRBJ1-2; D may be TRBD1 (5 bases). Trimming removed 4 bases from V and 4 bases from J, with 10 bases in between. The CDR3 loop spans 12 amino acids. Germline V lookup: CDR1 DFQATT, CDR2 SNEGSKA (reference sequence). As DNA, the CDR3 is TGCAGTGCTACTGACAGCTCCTATGGCTACACCTTC. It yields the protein CSATDSSYGYTF.

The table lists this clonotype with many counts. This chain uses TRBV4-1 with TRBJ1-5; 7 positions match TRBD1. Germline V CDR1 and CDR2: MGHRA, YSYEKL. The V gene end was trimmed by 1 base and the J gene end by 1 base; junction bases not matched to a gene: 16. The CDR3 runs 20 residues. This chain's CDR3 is CASSQGRGGRASGSNQPQHF. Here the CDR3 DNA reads TGCGCCAGCAGCCAAGGAAGAGGGGGCAGAGCCTCGGGGAGCAATCAGCCCCAGCATTTT.

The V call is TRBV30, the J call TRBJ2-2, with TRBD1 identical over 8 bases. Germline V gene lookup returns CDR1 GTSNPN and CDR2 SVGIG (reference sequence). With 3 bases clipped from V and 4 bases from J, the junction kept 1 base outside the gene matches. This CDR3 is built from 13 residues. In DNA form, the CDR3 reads TGTGCCTGGAGCCAGGGGGCCACCGGGGAGCTGTTTTTT. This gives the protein CAWSQGATGELFF.

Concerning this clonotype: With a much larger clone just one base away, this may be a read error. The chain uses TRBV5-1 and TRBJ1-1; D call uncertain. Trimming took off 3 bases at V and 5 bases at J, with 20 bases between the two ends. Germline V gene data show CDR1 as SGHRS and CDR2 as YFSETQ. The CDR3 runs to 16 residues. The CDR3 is CASSSDQLRSKTEAFF. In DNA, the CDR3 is TGCGCCAGCAGCTCCGATCAACTCAGGTCGAAAACTGAAGCTTTCTTT. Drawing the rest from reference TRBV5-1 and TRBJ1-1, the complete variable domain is KAGVTQTPRYLIKTRGQQVTLSCSPISGHRSVSWYQQTPGQGLQFLFEYFSETQRNKGNFPGRFSGRQFSNSRSEMNVSTLELGDSALYLCASSSDQLRSKTEAFFGQGTRLTVV.

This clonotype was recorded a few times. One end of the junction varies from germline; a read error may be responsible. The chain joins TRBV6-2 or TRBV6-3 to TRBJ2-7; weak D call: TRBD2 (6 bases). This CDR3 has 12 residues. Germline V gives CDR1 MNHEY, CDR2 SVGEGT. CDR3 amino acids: CASSDLSRERYF. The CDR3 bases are TGTGCCAGCAGTGACCTCTCACGGGAGCGGTACTTC.

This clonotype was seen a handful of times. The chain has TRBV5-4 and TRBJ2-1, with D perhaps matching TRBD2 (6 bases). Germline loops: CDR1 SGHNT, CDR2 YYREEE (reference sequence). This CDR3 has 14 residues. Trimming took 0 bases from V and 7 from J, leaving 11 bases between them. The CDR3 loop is CASSLGMEGNEQFF. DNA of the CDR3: TGTGCCAGCAGCTTGGGGATGGAGGGAAATGAGCAGTTCTTC. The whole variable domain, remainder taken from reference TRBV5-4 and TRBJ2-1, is ETGVTQSPTHLIKTRGQQVTLRCSSQSGHNTVSWYQQALGQGPQFIFQYYREEENGRGNFPPRFSGLQFPNYSSELNVNALELDDSALYLCASSLGMEGNEQFFGPGTRLTVL.

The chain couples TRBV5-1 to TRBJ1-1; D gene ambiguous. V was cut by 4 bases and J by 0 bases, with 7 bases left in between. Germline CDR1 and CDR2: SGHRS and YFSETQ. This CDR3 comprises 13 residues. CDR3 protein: CASSENLNTEAFF. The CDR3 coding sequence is TGCGCCAGCAGCGAAAACCTGAACACTGAAGCTTTCTTT.

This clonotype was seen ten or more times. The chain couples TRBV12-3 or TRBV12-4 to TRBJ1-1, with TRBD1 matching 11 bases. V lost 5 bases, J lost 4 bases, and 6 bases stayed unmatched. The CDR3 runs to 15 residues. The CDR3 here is CASSPGQGAGTEAFF. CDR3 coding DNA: TGTGCCAGCAGTCCCGGACAGGGGGCGGGCACTGAAGCTTTCTTT.

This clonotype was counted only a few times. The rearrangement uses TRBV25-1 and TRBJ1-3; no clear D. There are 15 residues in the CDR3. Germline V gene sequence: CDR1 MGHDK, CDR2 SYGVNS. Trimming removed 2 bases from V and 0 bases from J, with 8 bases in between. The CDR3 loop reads CASSEQIGSGNTIYF. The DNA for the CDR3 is TGTGCCAGCAGTGAACAGATAGGCTCTGGAAACACCATATATTTT.

In nucleotides, the CDR3 is TGTGCCAGCAGCGAAAGGTCTGGCCTAGCGGGAAGCAATGAGCAGTTCTTC. This codes for CASSERSGLAGSNEQFF. The gene calls are TRBV3-1 and TRBJ2-1, with 9 bases fitting TRBD2. CDR3 length: 17 amino acids. Germline CDR1 is LGHDT and CDR2 is YNNKEL (reference sequence). The V gene end was trimmed by 5 bases and the J gene end by 6 bases; junction bases not matched to a gene: 14.

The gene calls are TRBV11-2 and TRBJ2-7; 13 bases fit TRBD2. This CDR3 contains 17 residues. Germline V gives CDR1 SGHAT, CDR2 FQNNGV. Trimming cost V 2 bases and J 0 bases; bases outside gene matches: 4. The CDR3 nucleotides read TGTGCCAGCAGCTTACGACTAGCGGGAGGCGACTCCTACGAGCAGTACTTC. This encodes CASSLRLAGGDSYEQYF.

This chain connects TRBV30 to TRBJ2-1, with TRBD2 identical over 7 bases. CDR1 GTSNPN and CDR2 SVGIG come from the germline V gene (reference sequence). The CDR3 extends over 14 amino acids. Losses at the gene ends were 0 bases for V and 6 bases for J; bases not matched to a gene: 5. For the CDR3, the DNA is TGTGCCTGGAGTGTGGGGGGGTCGGCCAATGAGCAGTTCTTC. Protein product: CAWSVGGSANEQFF. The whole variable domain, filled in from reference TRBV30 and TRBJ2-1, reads SQTIHQWPATLVQPVGSPLSLECTVEGTSNPNLYWYRQAAGRGLQLLFYSVGIGQISSEVPQNLSASRPQDRQFILSSKKLLLSDSGFYLCAWSVGGSANEQFFGPGTRLTVL.

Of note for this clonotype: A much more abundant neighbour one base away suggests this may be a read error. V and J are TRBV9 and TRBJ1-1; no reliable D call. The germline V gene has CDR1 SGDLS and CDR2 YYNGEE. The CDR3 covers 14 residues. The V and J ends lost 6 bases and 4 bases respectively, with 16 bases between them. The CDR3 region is CASNAGVSITEAFF. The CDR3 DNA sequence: TGTGCCAGCAACGCTGGGGTATCTATCACTGAAGCTTTCTTT.

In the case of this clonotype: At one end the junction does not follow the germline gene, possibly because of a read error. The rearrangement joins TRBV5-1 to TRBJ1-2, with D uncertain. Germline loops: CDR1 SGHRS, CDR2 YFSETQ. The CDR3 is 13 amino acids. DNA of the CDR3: TGCGCCAGCTGCTTGGCAGGACCCTATGGCTACACCTTC. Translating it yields CASCLAGPYGYTF. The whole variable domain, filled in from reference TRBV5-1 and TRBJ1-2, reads KAGVTQTPRYLIKTRGQQVTLSCSPISGHRSVSWYQQTPGQGLQFLFEYFSETQRNKGNFPGRFSGRQFSNSRSEMNVSTLELGDSALYLCASCLAGPYGYTFGSGTRLTVV.

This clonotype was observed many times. The CDR3, as DNA: TGTGCCAGCAGCTCTCAACCGGTCAATGAGCAGTTCTTC. Its protein product is CASSSQPVNEQFF. The V and J genes are TRBV7-3 and TRBJ2-1; D unclear. There are 13 residues in the CDR3. Germline V CDR1 and CDR2: SGHTA, FQGTGA. Trimming removed 4 bases at V and 6 bases at J, with 10 bases between.

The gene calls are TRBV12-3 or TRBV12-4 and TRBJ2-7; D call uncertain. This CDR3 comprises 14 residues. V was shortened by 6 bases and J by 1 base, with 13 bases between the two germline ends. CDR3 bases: TGTGCCAGCAGCCTAACGACACCTTCCTACGAGCAGTACTTC. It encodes CASSLTTPSYEQYF.

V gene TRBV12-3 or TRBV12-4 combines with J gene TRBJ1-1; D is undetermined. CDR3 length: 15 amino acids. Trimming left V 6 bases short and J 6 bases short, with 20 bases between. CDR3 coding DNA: TGTGCCAGCAGCCCTGGGGTTGCGGGTAGGGCTGAAGCTTTCTTT. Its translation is CASSPGVAGRAEAFF.

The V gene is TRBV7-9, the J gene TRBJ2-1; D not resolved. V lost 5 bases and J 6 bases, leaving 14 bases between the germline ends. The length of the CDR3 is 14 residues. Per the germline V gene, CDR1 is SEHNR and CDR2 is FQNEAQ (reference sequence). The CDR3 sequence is CASSRNAVGNEQFF. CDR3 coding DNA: TGTGCCAGCAGCCGCAACGCGGTGGGCAATGAGCAGTTCTTC.

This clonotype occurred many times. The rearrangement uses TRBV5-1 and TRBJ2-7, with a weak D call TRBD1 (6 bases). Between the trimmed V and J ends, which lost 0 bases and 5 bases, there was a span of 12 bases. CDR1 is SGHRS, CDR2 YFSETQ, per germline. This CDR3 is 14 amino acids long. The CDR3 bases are TGCGCCAGCAGCTTGGTGGGGGCTGAGGACGAGCAGTACTTC. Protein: CASSLVGAEDEQYF. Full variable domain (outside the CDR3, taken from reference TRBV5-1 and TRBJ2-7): KAGVTQTPRYLIKTRGQQVTLSCSPISGHRSVSWYQQTPGQGLQFLFEYFSETQRNKGNFPGRFSGRQFSNSRSEMNVSTLELGDSALYLCASSLVGAEDEQYFGPGTRLTVT.

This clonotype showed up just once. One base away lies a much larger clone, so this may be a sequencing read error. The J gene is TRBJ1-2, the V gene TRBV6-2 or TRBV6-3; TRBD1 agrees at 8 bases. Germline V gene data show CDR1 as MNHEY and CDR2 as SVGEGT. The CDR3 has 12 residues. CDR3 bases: TGTACCAGCAGGACAGGGTCGGATGGCTACACCTTC. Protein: CTSRTGSDGYTF.

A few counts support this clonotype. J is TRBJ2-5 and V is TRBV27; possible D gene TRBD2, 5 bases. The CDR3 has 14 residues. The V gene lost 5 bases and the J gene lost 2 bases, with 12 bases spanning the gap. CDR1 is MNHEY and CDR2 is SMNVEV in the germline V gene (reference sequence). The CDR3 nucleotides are TGTGCCAGCAGTCTAGGACGGACTCAAGAGACCCAGTACTTC. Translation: CASSLGRTQETQYF.

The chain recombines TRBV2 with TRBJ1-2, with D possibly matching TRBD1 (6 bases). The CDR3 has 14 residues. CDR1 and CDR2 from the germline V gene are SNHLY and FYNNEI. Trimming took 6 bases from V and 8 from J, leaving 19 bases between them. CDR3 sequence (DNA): TGTGCCAGCAGGGGTGGGACACCCACCTCCGGCTACACCTTC. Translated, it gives CASRGGTPTSGYTF.

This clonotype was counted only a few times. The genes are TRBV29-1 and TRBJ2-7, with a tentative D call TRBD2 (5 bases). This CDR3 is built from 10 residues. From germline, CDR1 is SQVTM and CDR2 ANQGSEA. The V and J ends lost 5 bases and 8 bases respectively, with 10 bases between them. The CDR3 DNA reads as TGCAGCGTTACACTAGGGAAGCAGTACTTC. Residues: CSVTLGKQYF.

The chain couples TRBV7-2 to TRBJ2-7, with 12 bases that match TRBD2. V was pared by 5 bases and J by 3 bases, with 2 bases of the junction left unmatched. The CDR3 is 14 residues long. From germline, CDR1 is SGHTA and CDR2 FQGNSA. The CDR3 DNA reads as TGTGCCAGCAGCCGGGGACTAGCGGGCTACGAGCAGTACTTC. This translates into CASSRGLAGYEQYF.

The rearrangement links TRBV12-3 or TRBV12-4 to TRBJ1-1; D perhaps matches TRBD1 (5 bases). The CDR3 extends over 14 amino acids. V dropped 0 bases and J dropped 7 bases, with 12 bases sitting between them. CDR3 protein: CASSLAGGAGEAFF. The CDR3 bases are TGTGCCAGCAGTTTAGCGGGGGGTGCGGGTGAAGCTTTCTTT.

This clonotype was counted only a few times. Written as DNA, the CDR3 is TGTGCCAGCAGCTTATTAGGGACGCAAGAAGCTTTCTTT. Protein: CASSLLGTQEAFF. V gene TRBV7-3 combines with J gene TRBJ1-1; maybe TRBD1 (5 bases). In germline, CDR1 is SGHTA, CDR2 FQGTGA. CDR3 length equals 13 residues. V dropped 2 bases and J dropped 8 bases, with 12 bases sitting between them.

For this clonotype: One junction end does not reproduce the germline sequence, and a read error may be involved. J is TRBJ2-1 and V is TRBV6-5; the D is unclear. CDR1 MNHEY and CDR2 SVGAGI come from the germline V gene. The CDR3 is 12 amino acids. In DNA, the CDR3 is TGTGCCAGCAGGAGCTCCTGCAATGAGCAGTTCTTC. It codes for CASRSSCNEQFF.

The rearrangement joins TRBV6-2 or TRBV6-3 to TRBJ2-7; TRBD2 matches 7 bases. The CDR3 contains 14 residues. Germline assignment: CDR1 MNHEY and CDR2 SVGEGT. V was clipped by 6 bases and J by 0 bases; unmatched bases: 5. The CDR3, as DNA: TGTGCCAGCAGATCTAGCGGCCACTCCTACGAGCAGTACTTC. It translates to CASRSSGHSYEQYF.